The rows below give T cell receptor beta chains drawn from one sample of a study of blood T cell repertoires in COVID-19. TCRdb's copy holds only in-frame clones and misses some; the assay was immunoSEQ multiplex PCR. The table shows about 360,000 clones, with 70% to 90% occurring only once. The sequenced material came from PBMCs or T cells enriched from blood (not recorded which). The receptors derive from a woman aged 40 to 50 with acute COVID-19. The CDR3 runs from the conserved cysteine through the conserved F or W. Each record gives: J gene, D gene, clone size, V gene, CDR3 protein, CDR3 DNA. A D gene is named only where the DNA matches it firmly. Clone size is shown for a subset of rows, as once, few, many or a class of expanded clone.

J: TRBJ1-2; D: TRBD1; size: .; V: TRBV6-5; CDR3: CASNSGTVNEGYTF; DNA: TGTGCCAGCAACTCCGGGACAGTGAACGAAGGCTACACCTTC
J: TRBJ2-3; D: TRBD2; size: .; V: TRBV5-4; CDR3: CASSPGLAGEYTQYF; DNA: TGTGCCAGCAGCCCCGGACTAGCGGGGGAATATACGCAGTATTTT
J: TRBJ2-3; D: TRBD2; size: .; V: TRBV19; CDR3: CASSGTSGRGSTQYF; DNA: TGTGCCAGTAGCGGGACTAGCGGGCGGGGAAGTACGCAGTATTTT
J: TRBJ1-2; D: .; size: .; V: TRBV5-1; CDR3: CASSRTTGLTGDYGYTF; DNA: TGCGCCAGCAGCAGAACAACAGGGCTGACAGGAGACTATGGCTACACCTTC
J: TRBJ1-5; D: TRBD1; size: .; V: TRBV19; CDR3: CASSTGTGDYQPQHF; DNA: TGTGCCAGTAGTACCGGGACAGGGGACTATCAGCCCCAGCATTTT
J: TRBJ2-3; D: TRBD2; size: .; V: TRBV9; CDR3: CASSASTGRGGTDTQYF; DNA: TGTGCCAGCAGCGCTTCAACTGGGAGGGGCGGCACAGATACGCAGTATTTT
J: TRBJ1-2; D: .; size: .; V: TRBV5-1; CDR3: CASSGVSNGEANYGYTF; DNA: TGCGCCAGCAGCGGGGTGTCGAACGGGGAGGCCAACTATGGCTACACCTTC
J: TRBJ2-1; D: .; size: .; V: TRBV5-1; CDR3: CASSLDYRNYNEQFF; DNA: TGCGCCAGCAGCTTGGACTACCGCAACTACAATGAGCAGTTCTTC
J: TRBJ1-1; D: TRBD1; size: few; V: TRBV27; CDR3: CASSPRDRGQNTEAFF; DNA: TGTGCCAGCAGTCCTCGGGACAGGGGACAAAACACTGAAGCTTTCTTT
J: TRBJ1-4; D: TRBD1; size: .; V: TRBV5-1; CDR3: CASSPGTGGNEKLFF; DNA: TGCGCCAGCAGCCCAGGGACAGGTGGAAATGAAAAACTGTTTTTT